A single TCR beta chain is shown here with its context. Its antigen is not known. The data originate from a study of CD8+CD57+ T cells in acquired aplastic anemia. Study background: On average, sorted CD4+ and CD8+ cells gave approximately 3 ug of DNA.

CDR1 SGHRS and CDR2 YFSETQ come from the germline V gene. This CDR3 is built from 14 residues. V was trimmed by 4 bases and J by 4 bases, leaving 12 bases between them. It was genomic DNA that served as the template for profiling TCR beta VDJ and CDR3. MiXCR was run by TCRdb on the reads, yielding one entry per CDR3 protein. The sample comprises 350,000 to 450,000 distinct CDR3 sequences, 60% to 80% of which are singletons, and approximately 4% rests with the top ten. Study-level findings and limits: Fewer than 35 CD8+ CDR3 sequences occurred in both the patients and the controls.

The TCR originated in a human donor in good health, serving as a control. The chain recombines TRBV5-1 with TRBJ1-3, with D possibly being TRBD1 (5 bases). Sequences were obtained from sorted CD4+, CD8+, or CD8+CD57+ T cells (not recorded which) from PBMCs. The CDR3 here is CASSPVGEGNTIYF. The CDR3, as DNA: TGCGCCAGCAGCCCTGTGGGGGAAGGAAACACCATATATTTT.